This T cell receptor beta chain derives from a study of cytomegalovirus exposure and HLA in healthy donors. In the study overall: Early release data held tens of millions of unique TCRs from HLA-typed donors.

The donors, nominally healthy at sampling, likely had unrecorded immune exposures. The study, taken as a whole, reports: Sequencing likely produced, as an artifact, a cluster of highly shared sequence variants.

As concerns this clone: Its matching antigen is unknown.

PCR used 60 Vbeta primers and 13 Jbeta primers. Clones were sequenced by immunoSEQ multiplex PCR, and TCRdb holds only the in-frame ones, with some missing. The sample yields nearly 110,000 clones, roughly 80% seen once. This receptor was obtained from a man aged 60-69 years in good health and CMV-seronegative. The sequencing input was PBMCs.

CDR3 DNA sequence: TGTGCCAGTAATACGTGGTCAGGGACTGGGGCCAACGTCCTGACTTTC. Translation gives CASNTWSGTGANVLTF. The V and J genes are TRBV19 and TRBJ2-6; D is possibly TRBD1 (5 bases). CDR1 and CDR2 from the germline V gene are LNHDA and SQIVND (reference sequence). The CDR3 has 16 amino acids. V dropped 7 bases and J dropped 2 bases, with 15 bases sitting between them.